These 25 T cell receptor beta chains originate from one sample sequenced in a study of T cells after yellow fever vaccination. TCRdb processed the 5' RACE reads anew with MiXCR; each CDR3 protein has one entry. In the table there are some 500,000 distinct CDR3 sequences, approximately 12% of which are singletons. Sequences were derived from PBMCs, sampled on the day of the yellow fever booster vaccination. The receptors derive from a man aged 25-40 years who received the YFV17D yellow fever vaccine.

V and J are TRBV7-2 and TRBJ2-7; D gene uncertain. The CDR3 runs to 15 residues. Trimming pared 5 bases from V and 0 bases from J, leaving 14 bases between. Germline CDR1 SGHTA, CDR2 FQGNSA. CDR3 protein: CASSPVALTSYEQYF. The CDR3 region has the DNA TGTGCCAGCAGCCCGGTAGCCCTAACCTCCTACGAGCAGTACTTC.

This clonotype was picked up one time. A read error is likely, as this CDR3 ends without the conserved phenylalanine or tryptophan. V gene TRBV29-1 combines with J gene TRBJ2-4; D is ambiguous. The CDR3 totals 14 residues. Germline V lookup: CDR1 SQVTM, CDR2 ANQGSEA. The V end lost 4 bases, the J end lost 0 bases, and 10 bases lay between the germline ends. The DNA for the CDR3 is TGCAGCGTTGTAGGTCCCCTAGCCAAAAACATTCAGTACCTC. Translating it yields CSVVGPLAKNIQYL.

The table lists this clonotype with a count of one. The V and J genes are TRBV19 and TRBJ2-1; maybe TRBD1 (6 bases). The CDR3 has 13 residues. Germline loops: CDR1 LNHDA, CDR2 SQIVND (reference sequence). The V end lost 5 bases, the J end lost 8 bases, and 13 bases lay between the germline ends. CDR3 DNA: TGTGCCAGTAGTGCACAGGGTGGGCATGAGCAGTTCTTC. The encoded protein is CASSAQGGHEQFF.

Ten or more counts support this clonotype. V usage is TRBV7-7 and J usage is TRBJ2-1, with D maybe TRBD2 (6 bases). V lost 2 bases, J lost 7 bases, and 18 bases lay in between. Germline V gene data show CDR1 as SSHAT and CDR2 as FNYEAQ (reference sequence). The CDR3 covers 16 residues. CDR3 DNA sequence: TGTGCCAGCAGCTTATTGGAGGGAACGACTCTTAATGAGCAGTTCTTC. Translation gives CASSLLEGTTLNEQFF.

This rearrangement joins TRBV7-6 to TRBJ1-4; D not certain. The CDR3 has 15 amino acids. V was pared by 4 bases and J by 5 bases, with 14 bases between. CDR1 is SGHVS, CDR2 FNYEAQ, per germline. This CDR3 reads CASSSHGGSNEKLFF. The CDR3 DNA follows: TGTGCCAGCAGCTCTCATGGAGGATCGAATGAAAAACTGTTTTTT. Drawing the rest from reference TRBV7-6 and TRBJ1-4, the complete variable domain is GAGVSQSPRYKVTKRGQDVALRCDPISGHVSLYWYRQALGQGPEFLTYFNYEAQQDKSGLPNDRFSAERPEGSISTLTIQRTEQRDSAMYRCASSSHGGSNEKLFFGSGTQLSVL.

This clonotype was counted only a few times. For the CDR3, the DNA is TGTGCCATCAGTGGCCCCCCCGAGGGGTTCTACAATGAGCAGTTCTTC. Translating gives CAISGPPEGFYNEQFF. This chain uses TRBV10-3 with TRBJ2-1, with D perhaps TRBD1 or TRBD2 (5 bases each). The CDR3 is made up of 16 amino acids. Germline CDR1 reads ENHRY; CDR2 reads SYGVKD. The V end was cut by 4 bases, the J end by 3 bases, with 16 bases between.

The V gene is TRBV7-9, the J gene TRBJ1-5; perhaps TRBD1 as D (6 bases). Germline V gene sequence: CDR1 SEHNR, CDR2 FQNEAQ (reference sequence). This CDR3 region has 15 residues. Between the trimmed V and J ends, which lost 1 base and 8 bases, there was a span of 15 bases. The CDR3 nucleotides are TGTGCCAGCAGCTTAGGGGGACATGGACTTGAGCCCCAGCATTTT. The encoded protein is CASSLGGHGLEPQHF.

This clonotype was counted a few times. The V gene is TRBV7-2, the J gene TRBJ2-3, with D unresolved. V was trimmed by 2 bases and J by 6 bases, leaving 12 bases between them. The CDR3 contains 14 residues. The germline gives CDR1 SGHTA, CDR2 FQGNSA. CDR3 sequence (DNA): TGTGCCAGCAGCTTAAGGGATCCACACGATACGCAGTATTTT. It yields the protein CASSLRDPHDTQYF.

V and J are TRBV6-1 and TRBJ2-7; tentative D call: TRBD2 (5 bases). Trimming stripped 6 bases from V and 0 bases from J, with 12 bases between. Looked up from germline, CDR1 is MNHNS and CDR2 is SASEGT. This CDR3 contains 14 residues. The CDR3 DNA reads TGTGCCAGCAGCAACCTCGGGGTCTCCTACGAGCAGTACTTC. Its protein product is CASSNLGVSYEQYF.

Many counts were recorded for this clonotype. The chain employs TRBV7-2 and TRBJ2-1, with TRBD2 matching 8 bases. The CDR3 sequence is 14 residues long. V shed 4 bases, J shed 9 bases, and the junction held 8 bases outside the gene matches. CDR1 is SGHTA, CDR2 FQGNSA, per germline. The CDR3, as DNA: TGTGCCAGCAGCTCCCAGACTAGCGTTATTGAGCAGTTCTTC. Its protein is CASSSQTSVIEQFF.

This clonotype occurred a few times. The genes are TRBV28 and TRBJ2-7; a weak D match, TRBD1 (6 bases). Germline V gives CDR1 MDHEN, CDR2 SYDVKM. Trimming shortened V by 4 bases and J by 3 bases, and 16 bases separated the two germline ends. CDR3 length: 15 residues. The CDR3 here is CASSSTRGHRYEQYF. For the CDR3, the DNA is TGTGCCAGCAGTTCGACCAGGGGACATCGCTACGAGCAGTACTTC.

The chain couples TRBV20-1 to TRBJ2-5; possibly TRBD1 or TRBD2 for D (6 bases each). From germline, CDR1 is DFQATT and CDR2 SNEGSKA (reference sequence). V was cut by 6 bases and J by 1 base, with 15 bases left in between. The CDR3 runs 14 residues. The CDR3 coding sequence is TGCAGTGCCCGCCTACAGGGAGGCCAAGAGACCCAGTACTTC. Translation: CSARLQGGQETQYF.

The rearrangement uses TRBV4-2 and TRBJ2-7; 8 nucleotides match TRBD1. After removal of 4 bases from V and 0 bases from J, the junction contained 5 bases not matched to a gene. Germline lookup yields CDR1 LGHNA and CDR2 YNFKEQ. The CDR3 length is 15 residues. The CDR3 protein is CASSPGQASSYEQYF. In nucleotides, the CDR3 is TGTGCCAGCAGCCCGGGACAGGCCAGCTCCTACGAGCAGTACTTC.

The V gene is TRBV29-1, the J gene TRBJ1-4, with D unclear. With 0 bases removed from V and 15 bases from J, the gap between germline ends came to 26 bases. The CDR3 is made up of 16 amino acids. In germline, CDR1 is SQVTM, CDR2 ANQGSEA. The CDR3: CSVEDEVGRLVRSMFF. The CDR3 bases are TGCAGCGTTGAAGACGAGGTGGGCCGGTTAGTTAGATCGATGTTTTTT.

The DNA of the CDR3 is TGCAGCGTTGAAGGGGGGACAGCAGATACGCAGTATTTT. Amino acid sequence: CSVEGGTADTQYF. The chain has TRBV29-1 and TRBJ2-3, with 7 bases matching TRBD1. The junction had 2 bases not matched to a gene; V was cut back by 1 base and J by 4 bases. Germline CDR1 and CDR2: SQVTM and ANQGSEA. The CDR3 runs to 13 residues.

The chain combines TRBV12-3 or TRBV12-4 with TRBJ1-2, with D uncertain. CDR3 length: 13 amino acids. V was shortened by 7 bases and J by 0 bases, with 9 bases between the two germline ends. The CDR3 sequence: CASTPAANYGYTF. For the CDR3, the DNA is TGTGCCAGCACCCCAGCCGCTAACTATGGCTACACCTTC.

V and J are TRBV28 and TRBJ2-4; 9 bases align to TRBD1. V was pared by 8 bases and J by 8 bases, with 13 bases of the junction left unmatched. The CDR3 spans 15 residues. CDR1 and CDR2 (germline): MDHEN, SYDVKM. CDR3 residues: CASSSSGQGRDIQYF. The CDR3 region has the DNA TGTGCCAGCTCCTCATCGGGACAGGGTAGGGACATTCAGTACTTC.

In this sample, this clonotype turned up a few times. V and J are TRBV12-3 or TRBV12-4 and TRBJ2-1, with a weak D call TRBD1 (7 bases). V was pared by 7 bases and J by 9 bases, with 19 bases between. This CDR3 has 14 amino acids. The CDR3 nucleotides are TGTGCCAGCAATCAGGGGGGAGCCTCGATTGAGCAGTTCTTC. Encoded protein: CASNQGGASIEQFF.

This clonotype was seen only a few times. V and J are TRBV10-3 and TRBJ1-1, with a tentative D call TRBD1 (6 bases). The V and J ends lost 3 bases and 1 base respectively, with 18 bases between them. The germline V gene has CDR1 ENHRY and CDR2 SYGVKD. This CDR3 is built from 17 residues. The CDR3 spells CAISEVSGGKRNTEAFF. As DNA, the CDR3 is TGTGCCATCAGTGAAGTCTCCGGGGGCAAGAGGAACACTGAAGCTTTCTTT.

This chain links TRBV12-3 or TRBV12-4 with TRBJ1-2; D may be TRBD1 (5 bases). Deletions cut 6 bases from V and 4 bases from J, with 15 bases between. The CDR3 is 14 amino acids. This CDR3 reads CASSLRGVSYGYTF. As DNA, the CDR3 is TGTGCCAGCAGCTTGCGGGGGGTTAGCTATGGCTACACCTTC.

This clonotype was detected a few times. This chain connects TRBV7-2 to TRBJ2-1, with 13 bases aligning to TRBD2. The germline CDR1 and CDR2 sequences are SGHTA and FQGNSA. The CDR3 spans 16 residues. V was pared by 5 bases and J by 5 bases, with 6 bases of the junction left unmatched. CDR3 in amino acids: CASSVQGTSGDNEQFF. The DNA of the CDR3 is TGTGCCAGCAGCGTCCAAGGGACTAGCGGGGACAATGAGCAGTTCTTC.

This clonotype was seen just once. The genes are TRBV20-1 and TRBJ1-6; D perhaps matches TRBD1 (6 bases). The V gene lost 1 base and the J gene lost 3 bases, with 10 bases spanning the gap. Germline loops: CDR1 DFQATT, CDR2 SNEGSKA (reference sequence). This CDR3 region has 15 residues. The CDR3 protein is CSARGGTSYNSPLHF. The CDR3 coding sequence is TGCAGTGCTAGAGGCGGGACAAGCTATAATTCACCCCTCCACTTT.

This chain uses TRBV5-4 with TRBJ2-3; perhaps TRBD1 as D (5 bases). CDR1 and CDR2 (germline): SGHNT, YYREEE (reference sequence). V lost 4 bases and J 6 bases, leaving 18 bases between the germline ends. This CDR3 spans 15 amino acids. CDR3 nucleotide sequence: TGTGCCAGCAGCACTCAGACAGCCAGTAGGGATACGCAGTATTTT. Translating gives CASSTQTASRDTQYF.

The chain links TRBV7-9 to TRBJ2-2, with D unresolved. The CDR3 is made up of 16 amino acids. Germline CDR1 SEHNR, CDR2 FQNEAQ (reference sequence). Trimming removed 0 bases from V and 3 bases from J, with 11 bases in between. The CDR3 region is CASSLAGGTYTGELFF. DNA of the CDR3: TGTGCCAGCAGCTTAGCCGGCGGTACATACACCGGGGAGCTGTTTTTT.

The rearrangement joins TRBV20-1 to TRBJ1-1; D not certain. Germline assignment: CDR1 DFQATT and CDR2 SNEGSKA (reference sequence). The ends were cut back, 1 base at V and 3 bases at J, with 12 bases in the middle. CDR3 length: 14 amino acids. The DNA for the CDR3 is TGCAGTGCTAGAGTGGGAGGGAGGCACACTGAAGCTTTCTTT. Protein sequence: CSARVGGRHTEAFF.